This TCR beta chain is drawn from a study of blood T cell repertoires in COVID-19. The CDR3 sequence is 16 residues long. The V and J ends lost 4 bases and 4 bases respectively, with 20 bases between them. Germline CDR1 reads SGHNT; CDR2 reads YYREEE (reference sequence). Data came from immunoSEQ multiplex PCR; TCRdb stores just in-frame clones and leaves some out. The top ten hold roughly 0.94% of the sample, which has 300,000 or so clones, roughly 87% seen once. The gene calls are TRBV5-4 and TRBJ1-2, with a weak D call TRBD1 (6 bases). The sequence was collected from a woman between 25 and 40 years old who had recovered from COVID-19. The sample was PBMCs or T cells enriched from blood (not recorded which). The CDR3 coding sequence is TGTGCCAGCAGCCCGGGGGCCGGGGGGACTTCCTATGGCTACACCTTC. Protein: CASSPGAGGTSYGYTF.